A selection of T cell receptor beta chains follows, all from one sample in a study of T-cell memory formation after mild COVID-19. TCRdb reanalysed the 5' RACE reads using MiXCR and keeps one entry per CDR3 protein. The top ten clones hold 20% to 25% of a sample with about 390,000 distinct CDR3 sequences, about 15% of them seen once. The sequenced sample was PBMCs or a T cell subset sorted from them (not recorded which). These receptors were taken from a man between 18 and 35 years old who had mild COVID-19 (a few samples of this study predate the infection). Cell type and time point are not known. Both conserved end residues are part of each CDR3. D genes are given only for firm matches. Clone size is not always given. Where it is, it says once, few, many or a class for expanded clones.

d_gene | j_gene | abundance | v_gene | CDR3nt | CDR3aa
. | TRBJ1-2 | . | TRBV12-3/TRBV12-4 | TGTGCCAGCAGTTTAAGTAACGGAGCTAACTATGGCTACACCTTC | CASSLSNGANYGYTF
TRBD1 | TRBJ1-6 | . | TRBV28 | TGTGCCAGCGGGCAGGGACAGCCTGGGGCACCCCTCCACTTT | CASGQGQPGAPLHF
TRBD1 | TRBJ1-1 | . | TRBV18 | TGTGCCAGCTCCCAGGACAGGTCCGAGTATCAAGCTTTCTTT | CASSQDRSEYQAFF
. | TRBJ2-5 | . | TRBV12-3/TRBV12-4 | TGTGCCACCAGAAGGGGGGACGCGGTTCGAACCCAGTACTTC | CATRRGDAVRTQYF
TRBD1 | TRBJ1-5 | . | TRBV7-9 | TGTGCCAGCAGCTTCATCGGGACAGGTGACCAGCCCCAGCATTTT | CASSFIGTGDQPQHF
. | TRBJ2-7 | few | TRBV7-2 | TGTGCCAGCAGCTTAGTCGGGGGACCGTACTTC | CASSLVGGPYF
. | TRBJ2-3 | few | TRBV7-2 | TGTGCCAGCAGCCCCGTCGGGGGCCGCGCAGATACGCAGTATTTT | CASSPVGGRADTQYF
TRBD2 | TRBJ2-3 | . | TRBV9 | TGTGCCAGCAGCCCTCCACCGGGACTAGCCGGTACAGATACGCAGTATTTT | CASSPPPGLAGTDTQYF
. | TRBJ1-1 | few | TRBV7-2 | TGTGCCGTTACCCCGACAGCGGGCACTGAAGCTTTCTTT | CAVTPTAGTEAFF
. | TRBJ2-5 | many | TRBV12-3/TRBV12-4 | TGTGCCAGCAGTGCCCCCATGGGGGCCCAGTACTTC | CASSAPMGAQYF
TRBD1 | TRBJ1-1 | . | TRBV12-3/TRBV12-4 | TGTGCCAGCAGTTCGGACAGGGAGGGTGGCACTGAAGCTTTCTTT | CASSSDREGGTEAFF
. | TRBJ2-3 | . | TRBV11-1 | TGTGCCAGCAGCGTCACGGGACCCCCCGGAGATACGCAGTATTTT | CASSVTGPPGDTQYF
. | TRBJ2-1 | . | TRBV29-1 | TGCAGCGGAACAAACAGGGGACTGGACAATGAGCAGTTCTTC | CSGTNRGLDNEQFF
. | TRBJ1-1 | few | TRBV12-3/TRBV12-4 | TGTGCCAGCACCTTAAGGGTGGGGGCGGTGAACACTGAAGCTTTCTTT | CASTLRVGAVNTEAFF
TRBD1 | TRBJ2-1 | . | TRBV28 | TGTGCCAGCAGTCCACAGGGGGGAACGGCGACGATCAATGAGCAGTTCTTC | CASSPQGGTATINEQFF
TRBD2 | TRBJ2-1 | few | TRBV28 | TGTGCCAGCAGTTCCCGAGAGGGGACTAGCGGTTTCTACAATGAGCAGTTCTTC | CASSSREGTSGFYNEQFF
TRBD1 | TRBJ1-1 | . | TRBV2 | TGTGCCAGCAGTGAACAGGGGGCGCGGACTGAAGCTTTCTTT | CASSEQGARTEAFF
TRBD1 | TRBJ1-5 | . | TRBV10-3 | TGTGCCATCAGTGACCCGGGACAGGGGCAGCCCAAGCATTTT | CAISDPGQGQPKHF
. | TRBJ2-1 | few | TRBV7-9 | TGTGCCAGCAGCAAGCGGGACAGGTCTTACAATGAGCAGTTCTTC | CASSKRDRSYNEQFF
TRBD1 | TRBJ2-2 | few | TRBV5-1 | TGCGCCAGCAGCCCCGGCCAGGGGGTTAACACCGGGGAGCTGTTTTTT | CASSPGQGVNTGELFF
. | TRBJ2-3 | . | TRBV29-1 | TGCAGCGTTGATTTGGTCCTCTTAGGCACAGATACGCAGTATTTT | CSVDLVLLGTDTQYF
. | TRBJ2-2 | . | TRBV6-5 | TGTGCCAGCAGTTACTCCGCCTGGCAGGGCGGTGGCACCGGGGAGCTGTTTTTT | CASSYSAWQGGGTGELFF
TRBD2 | TRBJ2-3 | many | TRBV20-1 | TGCAGTGCTAGAGATAGCGGGGTCACAGATACGCAGTATTTT | CSARDSGVTDTQYF
. | TRBJ2-7 | few | TRBV9 | TGTGCCAGCAGCGCAACAACTAGCTACGAGCAGTACTTC | CASSATTSYEQYF
. | TRBJ2-5 | . | TRBV5-1 | TGCGCCAGCAGCTCGGCCTCTCAAGAGACCCAGTACTTC | CASSSASQETQYF
. | TRBJ2-7 | few | TRBV6-6 | TGTGCCACCCATCTCGCGACAGTCTACACCTACGAGCAGTACTTC | CATHLATVYTYEQYF
. | TRBJ2-3 | few | TRBV7-8 | TGTGCCAGCAGCCCGAGATTGGATACGCAGTATTTT | CASSPRLDTQYF
TRBD1 | TRBJ2-7 | few | TRBV10-2 | TGCGCCAGCAATCGACAGGGGCCTACCTACGAGCAGTACTTC | CASNRQGPTYEQYF
TRBD1 | TRBJ1-1 | . | TRBV5-1 | TGCGCCAGCAGCTTGCCCACAGGGGAAGGTGGCACTGAAGCTTTCTTT | CASSLPTGEGGTEAFF
. | TRBJ2-5 | . | TRBV11-2 | TGTGCCAGCAGCATCCCCCAAGGGACCCAGTACTTC | CASSIPQGTQYF
TRBD1 | TRBJ2-2 | . | TRBV7-2 | TGTGCCAGCAGCGGGGGACAGTACACCGGGGAGCTGTTTTTT | CASSGGQYTGELFF
. | TRBJ1-5 | many | TRBV5-5 | TGTGCCAGCAGCTTGGAACGGGGTGGTCAGCCCCAGCATTTT | CASSLERGGQPQHF
. | TRBJ2-3 | . | TRBV24-1 | TGTGCCACCAGTCATGGAACACACTTCGATACGCAGTATTTT | CATSHGTHFDTQYF
. | TRBJ2-5 | . | TRBV7-2 | TGTGCCAGCAGCTTAGAGGTCGGGGCTTACGGGACCCAGTACTTC | CASSLEVGAYGTQYF
TRBD1 | TRBJ1-2 | few | TRBV12-3/TRBV12-4 | TGTGCCAGCAGAAAAATACAGGGGACTGGCTACACCTTC | CASRKIQGTGYTF
. | TRBJ2-3 | . | TRBV7-8 | TGTGCCAGCAAACCCCGCCGGACCGTCACAGATACGCAGTATTTT | CASKPRRTVTDTQYF
. | TRBJ1-2 | few | TRBV3-1 | TGTGCCAGCAGCCCCGCTGGGAGCCCCTATGGCTACACCTTC | CASSPAGSPYGYTF
. | TRBJ2-5 | . | TRBV20-1 | TGCAGTGCGCAGACGGGGACCCAGTACTTC | CSAQTGTQYF
. | TRBJ1-2 | . | TRBV6-4 | TGTGCCAGCAGTTTTCGACTGCACCTTAACTATGGCTACACCTTC | CASSFRLHLNYGYTF
TRBD2 | TRBJ2-3 | few | TRBV29-1 | TGCAGCGCGGGACTAGCGGGGGGCCCTTATGAGACAGATACGCAGTATTTT | CSAGLAGGPYETDTQYF
. | TRBJ1-1 | . | TRBV9 | TGTGCCAGCAGCACCTACTCCTGGGTTGGATTCACTGAAGCTTTCTTT | CASSTYSWVGFTEAFF
TRBD1 | TRBJ1-5 | few | TRBV6-2/TRBV6-3 | TGTGCCAGCAAGCAGGGGGCGAGCAATCAGCCCCAGCATTTT | CASKQGASNQPQHF
. | TRBJ1-1 | few | TRBV5-1 | TGCGCCAGCACCAACGGGTATATAGGATTTGAAGCTTTCTTT | CASTNGYIGFEAFF
. | TRBJ2-7 | . | TRBV5-4 | TGTGCCAGCGGCCGCGGACAGTCAGCCCACGAGCAGTACTTC | CASGRGQSAHEQYF
. | TRBJ2-1 | few | TRBV7-3 | TGTGCCAGCAGCTTATTAGGCGGGGAATACAATGAGCAGTTCTTC | CASSLLGGEYNEQFF
. | TRBJ2-1 | . | TRBV7-9 | TGTGCCAGCAGCTTAGGCGCGGAGGAGCAGTTCTTC | CASSLGAEEQFF
. | TRBJ2-6 | few | TRBV11-2 | TGTGCCAGCAGCTTAGGGAAGGGGACTGGGGCCAACGTCCTGACTTTC | CASSLGKGTGANVLTF
. | TRBJ2-3 | . | TRBV21-1 | TGTGCCAGCAGCCGCCGGTCTAGCGGGGGCTCCAATACGCAGTATTTT | CASSRRSSGGSNTQYF
. | TRBJ2-3 | . | TRBV4-3 | TGCGCCAGCAGCCAAGATCGTCCAGGGAGTTCGACAGATACGCAGTATTTT | CASSQDRPGSSTDTQYF
. | TRBJ1-3 | once | TRBV29-1 | TGCAGCGTTAGAAAGTCGGGAAACACCATATATTTT | CSVRKSGNTIYF